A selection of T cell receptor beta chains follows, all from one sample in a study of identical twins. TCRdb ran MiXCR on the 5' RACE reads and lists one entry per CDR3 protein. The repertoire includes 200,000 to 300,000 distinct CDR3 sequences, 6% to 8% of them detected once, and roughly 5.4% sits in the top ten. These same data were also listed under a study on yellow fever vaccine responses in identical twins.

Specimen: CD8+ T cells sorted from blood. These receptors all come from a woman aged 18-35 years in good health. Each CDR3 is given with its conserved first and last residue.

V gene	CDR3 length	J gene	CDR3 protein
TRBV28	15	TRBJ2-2	CASSPRGYRAGELFF
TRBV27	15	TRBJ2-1	CASSLVSASYNEQFF
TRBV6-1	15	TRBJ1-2	CASRDKPGHRRGYTF
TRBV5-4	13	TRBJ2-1	CASSSSQAIEQFF
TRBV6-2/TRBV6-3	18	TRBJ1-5	CASSYTPRQEVSNQPQHF
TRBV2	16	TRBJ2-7	CASTRKTSGSTGEQYF
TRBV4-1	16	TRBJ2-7	CASSQDVRGLFDEQYF
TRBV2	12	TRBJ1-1	CATQELNTEAFF
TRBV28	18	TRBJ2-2	CASSFSGGALRNTGELFF
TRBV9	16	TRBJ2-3	CASSPIGRPGGDTQYF
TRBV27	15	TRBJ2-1	CASSKRTGTYNEQFF
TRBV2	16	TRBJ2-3	CASSGRFRTSTDTQYF
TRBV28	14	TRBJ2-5	CASSFFAYQETQYF
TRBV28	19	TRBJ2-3	CASSLPTSGKGGFTDTQYF
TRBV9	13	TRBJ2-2	CASSVLRSGELFF
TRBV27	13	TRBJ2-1	CASSPPQPSEQFF
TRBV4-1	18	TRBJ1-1	CASSQDRGQTQMNTEAFF
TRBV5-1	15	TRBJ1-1	CASSLGSAFNTEAFF
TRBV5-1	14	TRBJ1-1	CASSVTGANTEAFF
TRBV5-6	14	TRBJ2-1	CASSLYPSSNEQFF
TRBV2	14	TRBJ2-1	CASKLQQEYNEQFF
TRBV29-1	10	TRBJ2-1	CSVWLNEQFF
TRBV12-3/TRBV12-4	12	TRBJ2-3	CASSLGGDTQYF
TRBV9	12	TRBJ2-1	CASSVLAGEQFF
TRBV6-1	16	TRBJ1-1	CASSEGRRQGGTEAFF
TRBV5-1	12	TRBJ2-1	CASSLEDNEQFF
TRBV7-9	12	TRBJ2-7	CASRNQGYEQYF
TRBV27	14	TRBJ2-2	CASSLFAEGGELFF
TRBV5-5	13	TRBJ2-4	CASNLGAKNIQYF
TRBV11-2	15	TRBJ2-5	CASSPQGQGAETQYF